A selection of T cell receptor beta chains follows, all from one sample in a study of blood T cells in healthy people across ages. Each CDR3 protein gets one entry after TCRdb re-called the 5' RACE reads with MiXCR. This table holds about 760,000 distinct CDR3 sequences, roughly 56% found once. Sample: blood. These TCRs come from a man aged 35 to 55 in good health. CDR3s include the opening cysteine and the closing phenylalanine or tryptophan. The D gene is left open where the match is weak. Clone size is not always given. Where it is, it says once, few, many or a class for expanded clones.

v_call,j_call,clone_size,d_call,cdr3_nt,cdr3_aa
TRBV21-1,TRBJ2-7,NA,NA,TGTGCCAGCAGCCTCATTGGGGCCGCATATTCCTACGAGCAGTACTTC,CASSLIGAAYSYEQYF
TRBV10-2,TRBJ1-5,NA,NA,TGCGCCAGCGGTCGATGGGGGGGCCGGGATCAGCCCCAGCATTTT,CASGRWGGRDQPQHF
TRBV3-1,TRBJ2-5,NA,NA,TGTGCCAGCAGCCAAGGGGGCCTACGGGAGACCCAGTACTTC,CASSQGGLRETQYF
TRBV5-1,TRBJ2-2,once,TRBD1,TGCGCCAGCAGCTCGGCGACAGGGGGGACCGGGGAGCTGTTTTTT,CASSSATGGTGELFF
TRBV29-1,TRBJ2-1,NA,TRBD2,TGCAGCGTTGCTTCTAGCGGGTTCTACAATGAGCAGTTCTTC,CSVASSGFYNEQFF
TRBV5-1,TRBJ2-3,few,NA,TGCGCCAGCAGCAGGGATGGCAGGGACACAGATACGCAGTATTTT,CASSRDGRDTDTQYF
TRBV15,TRBJ2-3,once,TRBD1,TGTGCCACCAGCTCCCGGGACAGGGATTTTTCAGATACGCAGTATTTT,CATSSRDRDFSDTQYF
TRBV7-8,TRBJ2-1,NA,NA,TGTGCCAGCAGCACCTCGGACAGCCTTTACAATGAGCAGTTCTTC,CASSTSDSLYNEQFF
TRBV29-1,TRBJ2-7,few,TRBD1,TGCAGCGTTGAAAGTCTGGGGACAGGGGCTGCCGAGCAGTACTTC,CSVESLGTGAAEQYF
TRBV4-2,TRBJ2-3,NA,TRBD2,TGTGCCAGCAGCCAAGGGACTAGCGGGGGGGCAGATACGCGGTATTTT,CASSQGTSGGADTRYF
TRBV7-9,TRBJ1-2,many,NA,TGTGCCAGCAGCTTAGGGGACACCAACTATGGCTACACCTTC,CASSLGDTNYGYTF
TRBV20-1,TRBJ2-1,NA,NA,TGCAGTGCCATCGGTCCGGGAAGACACAATGAGCAGTTCTTC,CSAIGPGRHNEQFF
TRBV4-2,TRBJ1-4,NA,TRBD1,TGTGCCAGCAGCCAGGTGACCGGGACAGGGGATGAAAAACTGTTTTTT,CASSQVTGTGDEKLFF
TRBV5-1,TRBJ2-3,few,TRBD1,TGCGCCAGCAGCACCTACAGGGGGCATGGCACAGATACGCAGTATTTT,CASSTYRGHGTDTQYF
TRBV6-5,TRBJ2-3,NA,NA,TGTGCCAGCAATCCGTACCTCGGCACAGATACGCAGTATTTT,CASNPYLGTDTQYF
TRBV6-2/TRBV6-3,TRBJ2-1,NA,NA,TGTGCCAGCAGTTCAAAAGAACAGGGAAAAGGGTATTCCCACAATGAGCAGTTCTTC,CASSSKEQGKGYSHNEQFF
TRBV9,TRBJ1-1,NA,TRBD1,TGTGCCAGCAGCGTAGAAGGGGGCATGAACACTGAAGCTTTCTTT,CASSVEGGMNTEAFF